A selection of T cell receptor beta chains follows, all from one sample in a study of memory CD4+ T cells and cytomegalovirus serostatus. Measured with immunoSEQ multiplex PCR; TCRdb has only the in-frame clones, and not every one. The sample consists of tens of thousands of clones, approximately 71% of them appearing once. The sample taken for sequencing was memory CD4+ T cells from blood. The receptors here all came from an adult in good health and CMV-seronegative. CDR3s include the opening cysteine and the closing phenylalanine or tryptophan. D genes are given only for firm matches. Clone size, where shown, is once, few, many, or a class for clones that have expanded.

v_gene: TRBV25-1
j_gene: TRBJ2-3
d_gene: TRBD2
abundance: NA
CDR3aa: CASRWGEGYGTDTQYF
CDR3nt: TGTGCCAGCAGGTGGGGGGAGGGTTATGGCACAGATACGCAGTATTTT

v_gene: TRBV4-2
j_gene: TRBJ2-7
d_gene: NA
abundance: NA
CDR3aa: CASSQELQGIAQYF
CDR3nt: TGTGCCAGCAGCCAAGAACTACAGGGTATTGCGCAGTACTTC

v_gene: TRBV10-2
j_gene: TRBJ2-5
d_gene: NA
abundance: NA
CDR3aa: CASSDRRGQYF
CDR3nt: TGCGCCAGCAGTGACAGGCGCGGCCAGTACTTC

v_gene: TRBV18
j_gene: TRBJ2-7
d_gene: NA
abundance: NA
CDR3aa: CASSPRGRTPYEQYF
CDR3nt: TGTGCCAGCTCACCACGTGGCAGGACCCCCTACGAGCAGTACTTC

v_gene: TRBV4-3
j_gene: TRBJ2-4
d_gene: TRBD2
abundance: NA
CDR3aa: CASSPGLAENIQYF
CDR3nt: TGCGCCAGCAGCCCGGGACTAGCGGAAAACATTCAGTACTTC

v_gene: TRBV5-1
j_gene: TRBJ2-3
d_gene: TRBD2
abundance: NA
CDR3aa: CASSEGLAGVDTQYF
CDR3nt: TGCGCCAGCAGCGAAGGACTAGCGGGGGTAGATACGCAGTATTTT

v_gene: TRBV4-1
j_gene: TRBJ2-1
d_gene: TRBD2
abundance: NA
CDR3aa: CASSQDGTRELVIF
CDR3nt: TGCGCCAGCAGCCAAGATGGGACTAGGGAGTTAGTAATCTTC

v_gene: TRBV6-5
j_gene: TRBJ2-5
d_gene: NA
abundance: NA
CDR3aa: CASKYNHKETQYF
CDR3nt: TGTGCCAGCAAGTATAACCATAAAGAGACCCAGTACTTC

v_gene: TRBV7-3
j_gene: TRBJ2-3
d_gene: TRBD2
abundance: NA
CDR3aa: CASSQAGGTDTQYF
CDR3nt: TGTGCCAGCAGCCAAGCGGGGGGCACAGATACGCAGTATTTT

v_gene: TRBV28
j_gene: TRBJ2-7
d_gene: NA
abundance: NA
CDR3aa: CASSSSFGEQYF
CDR3nt: TGTGCCAGCAGTTCCTCCTTTGGGGAGCAGTACTTC

v_gene: TRBV18
j_gene: TRBJ1-1
d_gene: TRBD1
abundance: NA
CDR3aa: CASSPSGGLNAFF
CDR3nt: TGTGCCAGCTCACCGTCAGGGGGCCTAAACGCTTTCTTT

v_gene: TRBV7-9
j_gene: TRBJ2-7
d_gene: NA
abundance: NA
CDR3aa: CASSSPLRVGYEQYF
CDR3nt: TGTGCCAGCAGCTCCCCTCTGAGGGTTGGGTACGAGCAGTACTTC

v_gene: TRBV27
j_gene: TRBJ1-2
d_gene: NA
abundance: NA
CDR3aa: CASSPRGFPKWAYGYTF
CDR3nt: TGTGCCAGCAGTCCTAGAGGGTTCCCGAAGTGGGCCTATGGCTACACCTTC

v_gene: TRBV18
j_gene: TRBJ2-3
d_gene: TRBD2
abundance: NA
CDR3aa: CASSQSSGRRYPQYF
CDR3nt: TGTGCCAGCTCCCAATCTAGCGGGAGGAGGTATCCGCAGTATTTT

v_gene: TRBV19
j_gene: TRBJ1-1
d_gene: TRBD1
abundance: NA
CDR3aa: CASSLDRASEAFF
CDR3nt: TGTGCCAGTAGTCTGGACAGGGCCTCTGAAGCTTTCTTT

v_gene: TRBV5-1
j_gene: TRBJ1-1
d_gene: NA
abundance: NA
CDR3aa: CASSRQAGGTEAFF
CDR3nt: TGCGCCAGCAGCAGACAGGCCGGGGGCACTGAAGCTTTCTTT

v_gene: TRBV7-6
j_gene: TRBJ1-2
d_gene: TRBD1
abundance: NA
CDR3aa: CASSLGQGALGGYTF
CDR3nt: TGTGCCAGCAGCTTGGGGCAGGGGGCGCTTGGTGGCTACACCTTC

v_gene: TRBV5-1
j_gene: TRBJ2-1
d_gene: TRBD1
abundance: NA
CDR3aa: CASSLGWGQGNDEQFF
CDR3nt: TGCGCCAGCAGCTTGGGGTGGGGACAGGGGAATGATGAGCAGTTCTTC

v_gene: TRBV4-3
j_gene: TRBJ1-4
d_gene: NA
abundance: NA
CDR3aa: CASSQDGRGGRLDEKLFF
CDR3nt: TGCGCCAGCAGCCAAGATGGAAGGGGTGGCAGGTTGGATGAAAAACTGTTTTTT

v_gene: TRBV5-8
j_gene: TRBJ1-2
d_gene: NA
abundance: NA
CDR3aa: CASSLSLLKNYGYTF
CDR3nt: TGTGCCAGCAGCTTAAGTTTGTTGAAGAACTATGGCTACACCTTC

v_gene: TRBV6-4
j_gene: TRBJ1-6
d_gene: NA
abundance: NA
CDR3aa: CASSGCFGRLMSSYNSPLHF
CDR3nt: TGTGCCAGCAGTGGCTGCTTCGGACGACTCATGAGCTCCTATAATTCACCCCTCCACTTT

v_gene: TRBV5-4
j_gene: TRBJ2-7
d_gene: NA
abundance: NA
CDR3aa: CASSLNRQGGEQYF
CDR3nt: TGTGCCAGCAGCTTGAACCGACAGGGAGGCGAGCAGTACTTC

v_gene: TRBV5-1
j_gene: TRBJ2-1
d_gene: TRBD2
abundance: few
CDR3aa: CASNPVWEGAGGPFNNEQFF
CDR3nt: TGCGCCAGCAACCCGGTTTGGGAGGGAGCGGGAGGTCCCTTTAACAATGAGCAGTTCTTC

v_gene: TRBV6-1
j_gene: TRBJ1-2
d_gene: NA
abundance: NA
CDR3aa: CAAQGLLGNGYTF
CDR3nt: TGTGCCGCGCAAGGCCTATTGGGGAACGGCTACACCTTC

v_gene: TRBV4-3
j_gene: TRBJ2-3
d_gene: NA
abundance: NA
CDR3aa: CASSQEGRGVADTQYF
CDR3nt: TGCGCCAGCAGCCAAGAGGGCAGGGGAGTCGCAGATACGCAGTATTTT

v_gene: TRBV7-2
j_gene: TRBJ1-1
d_gene: NA
abundance: NA
CDR3aa: CASSPYSGVAFF
CDR3nt: TGTGCCAGCAGCCCCTACTCGGGGGTAGCTTTCTTT

v_gene: TRBV5-6
j_gene: TRBJ1-3
d_gene: NA
abundance: NA
CDR3aa: CASSHGRLGNTIYF
CDR3nt: TGTGCCAGCAGCCACGGACGGTTAGGAAACACCATATATTTT

v_gene: TRBV19
j_gene: TRBJ2-1
d_gene: NA
abundance: NA
CDR3aa: CASSTDSTYNEQFF
CDR3nt: TGTGCCAGTAGTACGGACAGCACCTACAATGAGCAGTTCTTC